These 4 T cell receptor beta chains share one sample of origin, sequenced in a study of blood T cell repertoires in COVID-19. Sequencing was performed with immunoSEQ multiplex PCR; in TCRdb, only in-frame clones are kept and a portion is missing. The data show 200,000 to 250,000 clones, about 84% seen once. Sequencing used peripheral blood. These receptors were obtained from a woman of 80 years or more with COVID-19, enrolled during active disease.

The chain joins TRBV5-1 to TRBJ2-1; D is uncertain. Per germline, CDR1 SGHRS and CDR2 YFSETQ. The CDR3 consists of 13 residues. The V end was cut by 5 bases, the J end by 5 bases, with 11 bases between. The CDR3 loop is CASSTRGNNEQFF. The CDR3 nucleotides are TGCGCCAGCAGTACCCGCGGAAACAATGAGCAGTTCTTC. The entire variable domain, with the rest obtained from reference TRBV5-1 and TRBJ2-1, is as follows: KAGVTQTPRYLIKTRGQQVTLSCSPISGHRSVSWYQQTPGQGLQFLFEYFSETQRNKGNFPGRFSGRQFSNSRSEMNVSTLELGDSALYLCASSTRGNNEQFFGPGTRLTVL.

The gene calls are TRBV3-1 (or the pseudogene TRBV3-2) and TRBJ2-5; the D gene is possibly TRBD1 (6 bases). With 4 bases removed from V and 7 bases from J, the gap between germline ends came to 19 bases. This CDR3 has 15 residues. Germline CDR1 LGHDT, CDR2 YNNKEL (reference sequence). In nucleotides, the CDR3 is TGTGCCAGCAGCCTCCACAGGGACACCCAGGGGACCCAGTACTTC. Amino acids: CASSLHRDTQGTQYF.

This chain joins TRBV9 and TRBJ2-1; D gene unclear. The germline V gene has CDR1 SGDLS and CDR2 YYNGEE. CDR3 length: 14 residues. V was cut by 0 bases and J by 3 bases, with 7 bases left in between. The DNA for the CDR3 is TGTGCCAGCAGCGTAGTAACGGGCTACAATGAGCAGTTCTTC. Protein product: CASSVVTGYNEQFF. Looking up the rest from reference TRBV9 and TRBJ2-1 gives the full variable domain: DSGVTQTPKHLITATGQRVTLRCSPRSGDLSVYWYQQSLDQGLQFLIQYYNGEERAKGNILERFSAQQFPDLHSELNLSSLELGDSALYFCASSVVTGYNEQFFGPGTRLTVL.

V gene TRBV5-6 combines with J gene TRBJ1-2, with D perhaps matching TRBD1 (6 bases). Deletions cut 5 bases from V and 1 base from J, with 12 bases between. Germline V gene data show CDR1 as SGHDT and CDR2 as YYEEEE. This CDR3 comprises 14 residues. The CDR3 coding sequence is TGTGCCAGCAGTCGGACAGCCGATAACTATGGCTACACCTTC. It codes for CASSRTADNYGYTF.